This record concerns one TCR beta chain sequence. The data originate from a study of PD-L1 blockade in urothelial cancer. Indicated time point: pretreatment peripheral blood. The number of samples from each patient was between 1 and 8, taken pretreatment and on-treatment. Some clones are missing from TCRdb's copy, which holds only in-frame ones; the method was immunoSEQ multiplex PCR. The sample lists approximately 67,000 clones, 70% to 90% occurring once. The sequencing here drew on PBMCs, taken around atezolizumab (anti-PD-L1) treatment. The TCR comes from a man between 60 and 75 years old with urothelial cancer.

CDR3 protein: CASSLGTSGGVYNEQFF. The DNA for the CDR3 is TGTGCCAGCAGTTTGGGGACTAGCGGGGGAGTCTACAATGAGCAGTTCTTC. The chain links TRBV27 to TRBJ2-1; 14 nucleotides agree with TRBD2. This CDR3 is 17 amino acids long. V dropped 3 bases and J dropped 3; count of bases not matched to a gene: 4. CDR1 and CDR2 (germline): MNHEY, SMNVEV (reference sequence).